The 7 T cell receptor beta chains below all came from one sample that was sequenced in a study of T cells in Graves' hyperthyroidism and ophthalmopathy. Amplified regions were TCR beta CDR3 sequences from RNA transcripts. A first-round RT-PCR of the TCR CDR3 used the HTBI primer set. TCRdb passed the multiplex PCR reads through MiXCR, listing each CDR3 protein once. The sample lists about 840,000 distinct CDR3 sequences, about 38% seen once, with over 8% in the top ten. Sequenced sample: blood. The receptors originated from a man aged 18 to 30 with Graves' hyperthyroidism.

For the CDR3, the DNA is TGTGCCAGCAGCTTAGCCCAGGGAAATAGCAATCAGCCCCAGCATTTT. It yields the protein CASSLAQGNSNQPQHF. V is TRBV7-2 and J is TRBJ1-5; possible D gene TRBD1, 5 bases. V was trimmed by 0 bases and J by 0 bases, leaving 9 bases between them. The CDR3 runs 16 residues. The germline CDR1 and CDR2 sequences are SGHTA and FQGNSA. Combining the CDR3 with reference TRBV7-2 and TRBJ1-5 gives the whole variable domain GAGVSQSPSNKVTEKGKDVELRCDPISGHTALYWYRQSLGQGLEFLIYFQGNSAPDKSGLPSDRFSAERTGGSVSTLTIQRTQQEDSAVYLCASSLAQGNSNQPQHFGDGTRLSIL.

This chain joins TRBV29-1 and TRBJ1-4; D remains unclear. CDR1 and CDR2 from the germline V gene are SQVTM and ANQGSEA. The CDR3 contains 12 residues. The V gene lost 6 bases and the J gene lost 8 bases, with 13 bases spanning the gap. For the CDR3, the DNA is TGCAGCGTCAAGGAGGGAGGAGAAAAACTGTTTTTT. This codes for CSVKEGGEKLFF.

The CDR3 nucleotides are TGCAGCGTTGAGGGCGGGACAGGGATGGGAGAGACCCAGTACTTC. Translation gives CSVEGGTGMGETQYF. The V call is TRBV29-1, the J call TRBJ2-5, with 9 bases lining up with TRBD1. CDR3 length: 15 residues. V was pared by 3 bases and J by 4 bases, with 9 bases of the junction left unmatched. The germline gives CDR1 SQVTM, CDR2 ANQGSEA.

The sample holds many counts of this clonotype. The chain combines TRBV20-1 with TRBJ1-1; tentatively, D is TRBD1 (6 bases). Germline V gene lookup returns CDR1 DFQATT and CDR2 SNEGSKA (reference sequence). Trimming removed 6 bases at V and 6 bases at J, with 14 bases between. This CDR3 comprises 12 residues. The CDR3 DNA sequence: TGCAGTGCCAGGGGCCTGAGGGCTGAAGCTTTCTTT. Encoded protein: CSARGLRAEAFF.

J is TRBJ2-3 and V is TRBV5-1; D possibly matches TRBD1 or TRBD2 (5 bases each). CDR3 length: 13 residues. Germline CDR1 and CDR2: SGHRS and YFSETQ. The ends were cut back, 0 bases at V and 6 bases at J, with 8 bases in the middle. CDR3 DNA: TGCGCCAGCAGCTTGGGAGGGGTTGATACGCAGTATTTT. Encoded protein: CASSLGGVDTQYF.

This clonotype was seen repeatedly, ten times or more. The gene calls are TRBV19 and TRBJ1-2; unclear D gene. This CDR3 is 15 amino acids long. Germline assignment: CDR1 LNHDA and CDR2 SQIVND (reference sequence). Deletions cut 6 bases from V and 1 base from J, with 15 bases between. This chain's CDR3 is CASSMAEVGNYGYTF. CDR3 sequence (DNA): TGTGCCAGTAGCATGGCGGAAGTTGGTAACTATGGCTACACCTTC.

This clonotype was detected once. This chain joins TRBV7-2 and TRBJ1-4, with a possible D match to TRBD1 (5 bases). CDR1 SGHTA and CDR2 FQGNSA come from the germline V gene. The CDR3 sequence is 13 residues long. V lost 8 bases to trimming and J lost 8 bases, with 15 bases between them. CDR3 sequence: CASSFPGREKLFF. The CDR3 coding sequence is TGTGCCAGCTCCTTCCCGGGACGGGAAAAACTGTTTTTT.